This entry lists 9 T cell receptor beta chains sequenced from one sample in a study of T-cell memory formation after mild COVID-19. MiXCR was run by TCRdb on the 5' RACE reads, yielding one entry per CDR3 protein. The sample includes about 420,000 distinct CDR3 sequences, around 22% of them seen just once. Sequenced input: PBMCs or a T cell subset sorted from them (not recorded which). These receptors came from an adult woman who had mild COVID-19 (a few samples of this study predate the infection). Cell type and time point are not known.

The genes are TRBV14 and TRBJ2-1; unclear D gene. In germline, CDR1 is SGHDN, CDR2 FVKESK. The CDR3 is made up of 13 amino acids. The V and J ends lost 5 bases and 4 bases respectively, with 9 bases between them. The CDR3 DNA reads as TGTGCCAGCAGCTTTGGAACGTACAATGAGCAGTTCTTC. Protein product: CASSFGTYNEQFF.

This clonotype was observed a handful of times. The J gene is TRBJ2-6, the V gene TRBV5-1, with D possibly being TRBD1 (5 bases). The CDR3 length is 14 residues. The germline CDR1 and CDR2 sequences are SGHRS and YFSETQ. Trimming left V 5 bases short and J 0 bases short, with 6 bases between. This CDR3 is CASRRGSGANVLTF. CDR3 DNA sequence: TGCGCCAGCAGAAGGGGCTCTGGGGCCAACGTCCTGACTTTC.

In its sample, this clonotype was seen a few times. The V gene is TRBV12-3 or TRBV12-4, the J gene TRBJ2-4; D is unresolved. V dropped 7 bases and J dropped 1 base, with 8 bases sitting between them. The CDR3 contains 13 residues. In DNA form, the CDR3 reads TGTGCCAGCACCGACCGCGCCAAAAACATTCAGTACTTC. Encoded protein: CASTDRAKNIQYF.

This chain links TRBV14 with TRBJ1-3; D is undetermined. Trimming cost V 3 bases and J 0 bases, with 12 bases left between them. The CDR3 sequence is 16 residues long. Germline CDR1 reads SGHDN; CDR2 reads FVKESK. The CDR3 sequence: CASSHPSGDSGNTIYF. CDR3 coding DNA: TGTGCCAGCAGCCATCCCTCCGGGGACTCTGGAAACACCATATATTTT.

V and J are TRBV7-2 and TRBJ2-5; D ambiguous. The germline CDR1 and CDR2 sequences are SGHTA and FQGNSA. V was pared by 4 bases and J by 2 bases, with 8 bases between. The length of the CDR3 is 13 residues. Here the CDR3 reads CASSSRRQETQYF. CDR3 bases: TGTGCCAGCAGCTCACGCAGGCAAGAGACCCAGTACTTC.

The chain uses TRBV2 and TRBJ1-5; D is unresolved. V was shortened by 4 bases and J by 5 bases, with 12 bases between the two germline ends. The CDR3 covers 14 residues. Germline CDR1 and CDR2: SNHLY and FYNNEI. The CDR3 here is CASSADRIHQPQHF. In DNA, the CDR3 is TGTGCCAGCAGTGCAGACCGAATACATCAGCCCCAGCATTTT. The variable domain in full, with the rest retrieved from reference TRBV2 and TRBJ1-5, is EPEVTQTPSHQVTQMGQEVILRCVPISNHLYFYWYRQILGQKVEFLVSFYNNEISEKSEIFDDQFSVERPDGSNFTLKIRSTKLEDSAMYFCASSADRIHQPQHFGDGTRLSIL.

Note on this clonotype: One junction end does not reproduce the germline sequence, and a read error may be involved. The rearrangement joins TRBV12-3 or TRBV12-4 to TRBJ2-5; D is ambiguous. The CDR3 sequence is 14 residues long. CDR3 residues: CASSLLAIQETQYF. The CDR3 DNA is TGTGCAAGCAGTTTGTTGGCGATACAAGAGACCCAGTACTTC.

V and J are TRBV5-5 and TRBJ1-1, with unresolved D. CDR3 length: 14 amino acids. With 4 bases removed from V and 0 bases from J, the gap between germline ends came to 10 bases. From germline, CDR1 is SGHKS and CDR2 YYEKEE (reference sequence). The CDR3 nucleotides are TGTGCCAGCAGCCGGACGGCCATGAACACTGAAGCTTTCTTT. This gives the protein CASSRTAMNTEAFF. The variable domain in full, completed from reference TRBV5-5 and TRBJ1-1, reads DAGVTQSPTHLIKTRGQQVTLRCSPISGHKSVSWYQQVLGQGPQFIFQYYEKEERGRGNFPDRFSARQFPNYSSELNVNALLLGDSALYLCASSRTAMNTEAFFGQGTRLTVV.

The chain combines TRBV5-1 with TRBJ2-4; 7 bases map to TRBD1. J was trimmed by 6 bases and V by 4 bases; bases with no gene match: 10. The CDR3 sequence is 15 residues long. Germline loops: CDR1 SGHRS, CDR2 YFSETQ. In DNA form, the CDR3 reads TGCGCCAGCAGCGAACCAGGGGGTTCTAGAAACATTCAGTACTTC. Translated: CASSEPGGSRNIQYF.